This passage covers 10 T cell receptor beta chains from one sample sequenced in a study of response to subunit inactivated influenza vaccine. From the RT-PCR reads, TCRdb called clonotypes with MiXCR, one entry per CDR3 protein. The sample lists 490,000 or so distinct CDR3 sequences; less than 8% were seen once. The sample was PBMCs from blood, taken roughly 24 months after vaccination. These receptors all stem from a man aged 50 to 69 who received an inactivated influenza vaccine.

This clonotype was seen only a few times. The chain couples TRBV14 to TRBJ2-7; D unresolved. The length of the CDR3 is 14 residues. Trimming took 0 bases from V and 3 from J, leaving 9 bases between them. CDR1 and CDR2 from the germline V gene are SGHDN and FVKESK. The CDR3: CASSQDLHSYEQYF. Written as DNA, the CDR3 is TGTGCCAGCAGCCAAGATCTTCACAGCTACGAGCAGTACTTC.

V and J are TRBV6-1 and TRBJ2-1; 15 nucleotides match TRBD2. The CDR3 totals 14 residues. Trimming took 6 bases from V and 7 from J; bases not matched to a gene: 1. Germline CDR1 MNHNS, CDR2 SASEGT. CDR3 DNA sequence: TGTGCCAGCAGCGGACTAGCGGGAGGGAATGAGCAGTTCTTC. Residues: CASSGLAGGNEQFF.

The chain has TRBV4-1 and TRBJ2-5; D is perhaps TRBD2 (6 bases). Germline-derived CDR1 and CDR2 are MGHRA and YSYEKL. The CDR3 contains 15 residues. V was pared by 4 bases and J by 0 bases, with 12 bases between. In DNA, the CDR3 is TGCGCCAGCAGCCGAGCGGGCGATTACCAAGAGACCCAGTACTTC. It encodes CASSRAGDYQETQYF.

The rearrangement uses TRBV5-5 and TRBJ2-4; possibly TRBD1 for D (6 bases). Germline V CDR1 and CDR2: SGHKS, YYEKEE (reference sequence). Between the trimmed V and J ends, which lost 4 bases and 0 bases, there was a span of 14 bases. The CDR3 has 16 amino acids. The CDR3 region is CASSPRDTLAKNIQYF. The CDR3 DNA reads as TGTGCCAGCAGCCCCCGGGACACCTTAGCCAAAAACATTCAGTACTTC.

This rearrangement joins TRBV6-1 to TRBJ1-3, with a possible D match to TRBD1 (5 bases). CDR3 size: 15 residues. CDR1 is MNHNS and CDR2 is SASEGT in the germline V gene. The germline V and J ends were trimmed by 7 bases and 1 base, with 14 bases remaining between them. CDR3 residues: CASTRGAQSGNTIYF. The CDR3 nucleotides are TGTGCCAGCACTCGAGGGGCGCAGTCTGGAAACACCATATATTTT.

Many counts were recorded for this clonotype. The chain couples TRBV19 to TRBJ2-1, with D possibly being TRBD1 (6 bases). The germline gives CDR1 LNHDA, CDR2 SQIVND (reference sequence). V lost 6 bases to trimming and J lost 2 bases, with 11 bases between them. The CDR3 has 14 residues. The CDR3: CASRLQGTYNEQFF. DNA of the CDR3: TGTGCCAGTAGATTGCAGGGGACCTACAATGAGCAGTTCTTC.

This clonotype has a count of ten or more. The rearrangement links TRBV5-6 to TRBJ2-1, with D possibly TRBD2 on 5 matching bases. Germline CDR1 reads SGHDT; CDR2 reads YYEEEE. The V end lost 1 base, the J end lost 4 bases, and 12 bases lay between the germline ends. This CDR3 is built from 15 residues. DNA of the CDR3: TGTGCCAGCAGCTTGTGGCGGGCCCCGTACAATGAGCAGTTCTTC. This gives the protein CASSLWRAPYNEQFF. Supplemented by reference TRBV5-6 and TRBJ2-1, the full variable domain reads DAGVTQSPTHLIKTRGQQVTLRCSPKSGHDTVSWYQQALGQGPQFIFQYYEEEERQRGNFPDRFSGHQFPNYSSELNVNALLLGDSALYLCASSLWRAPYNEQFFGPGTRLTVL.

This clonotype was picked up a small number of times. V is TRBV9 and J is TRBJ1-2, with 7 bases fitting TRBD1. CDR3 size: 14 residues. The ends lost 4 bases at V and 5 bases at J; junction bases unmatched: 8. Germline V CDR1 and CDR2: SGDLS, YYNGEE. The CDR3 loop is CASSPQGTAYGYTF. The CDR3 DNA is TGTGCCAGCAGCCCCCAAGGGACAGCTTATGGCTACACCTTC.

The chain combines TRBV7-2 with TRBJ1-5; D might be TRBD1 (6 bases). V shed 5 bases and J shed 0 bases, with 14 bases lying between them. CDR1 and CDR2 from the germline V gene are SGHTA and FQGNSA. CDR3 length: 16 residues. The CDR3 loop reads CASSTGQILSNQPQHF. CDR3 nucleotides: TGTGCCAGCAGCACCGGACAGATTCTTAGCAATCAGCCCCAGCATTTT.

A few counts support this clonotype. CDR3 sequence (DNA): TGTGCCAGCACCGGGACTTCTAACTATGGCTACACCTTC. Residues: CASTGTSNYGYTF. J is TRBJ1-2 and V is TRBV12-3 or TRBV12-4, with a possible D match to TRBD1 (5 bases). The CDR3 is 13 amino acids. V lost 7 bases and J 0 bases, leaving 9 bases between the germline ends.